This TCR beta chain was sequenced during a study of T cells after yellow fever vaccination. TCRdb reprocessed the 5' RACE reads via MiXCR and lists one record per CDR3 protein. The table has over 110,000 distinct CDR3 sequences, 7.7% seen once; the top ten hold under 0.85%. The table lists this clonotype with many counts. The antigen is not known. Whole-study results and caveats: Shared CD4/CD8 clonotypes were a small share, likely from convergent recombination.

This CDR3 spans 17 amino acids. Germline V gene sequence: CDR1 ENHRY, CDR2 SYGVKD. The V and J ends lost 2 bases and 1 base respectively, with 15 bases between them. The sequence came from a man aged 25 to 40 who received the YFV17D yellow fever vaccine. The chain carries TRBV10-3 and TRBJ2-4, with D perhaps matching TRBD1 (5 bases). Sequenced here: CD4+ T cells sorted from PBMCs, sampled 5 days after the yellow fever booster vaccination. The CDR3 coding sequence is TGTGCCATCAGTGAGATGGTTTGGGGCGCGGCCAAAAACATTCAGTACTTC. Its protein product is CAISEMVWGAAKNIQYF.